This T cell receptor (beta chain) was sequenced for a study of cytomegalovirus exposure and HLA in healthy donors. Broader study findings: That first-cohort TCR clusters tended to co-occur in the 95 to 150 validation repertoires was found in a later analysis.

Comments on this clone: Antigen: not known.

The table came from immunoSEQ multiplex PCR; TCRdb's copy has only in-frame clones and leaves some out. Here the sample spans 120,000 to 150,000 clones, around four fifths being singletons. The receptor was derived from a woman aged 25 to 39 in good health and CMV-seronegative. Sequencing input: PBMCs.

CDR3 bases: TGTGCCAGCAGCTCGGACAGGGAAGGTTTGAGCGAGCAGTACTTC. Translated: CASSSDREGLSEQYF. The chain joins TRBV2 to TRBJ2-7; 8 bases match TRBD1. Germline CDR1 and CDR2: SNHLY and FYNNEI. CDR3 length equals 15 residues. The trim removed 6 bases at V and 6 bases at J, leaving 13 bases unmatched.